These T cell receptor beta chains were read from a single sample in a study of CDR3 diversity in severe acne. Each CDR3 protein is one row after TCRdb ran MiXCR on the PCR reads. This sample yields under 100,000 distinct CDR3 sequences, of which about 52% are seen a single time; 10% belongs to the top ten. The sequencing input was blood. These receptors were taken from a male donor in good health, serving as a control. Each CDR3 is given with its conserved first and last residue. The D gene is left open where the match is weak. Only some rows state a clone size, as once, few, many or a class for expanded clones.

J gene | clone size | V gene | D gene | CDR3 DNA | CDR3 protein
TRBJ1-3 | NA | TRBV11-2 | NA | TGTGCCAGCAGCATACCCGACGGACTCTCTGGAAACACCATATATTTT | CASSIPDGLSGNTIYF
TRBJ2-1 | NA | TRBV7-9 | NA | TGTGCCAGCAGCCGCGCACCGGGCCGGATCAACAATGAGCAGTTCTTC | CASSRAPGRINNEQFF
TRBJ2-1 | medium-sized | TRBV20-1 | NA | TGCAGTGCTAACGGGGGTACGAATGAGCAGTTCTTC | CSANGGTNEQFF
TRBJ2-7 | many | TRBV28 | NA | TGTGCCAGCAGGCTGACAGGCTCCTACGAGCAGTACTTC | CASRLTGSYEQYF
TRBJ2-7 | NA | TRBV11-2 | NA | TGTGCCAGCAGCCCCGGGACCTCCTACGAGCAGTACTTC | CASSPGTSYEQYF
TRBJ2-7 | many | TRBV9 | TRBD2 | TGTGCCAGCAGCGTAGCTACTAGCGGCTACGAGCAGTACTTC | CASSVATSGYEQYF
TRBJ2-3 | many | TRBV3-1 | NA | TGTGCCAGCAGCCTCCACACAGATACGCAGTATTTT | CASSLHTDTQYF
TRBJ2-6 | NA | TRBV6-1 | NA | TGTGCCACCAGTTACTCGTACTACTATTCTGGGGCCAACGTCCTGACTTTC | CATSYSYYYSGANVLTF
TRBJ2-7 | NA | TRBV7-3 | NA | TGTGCCAGCCAGGAGCAGAACTTC | CASQEQNF
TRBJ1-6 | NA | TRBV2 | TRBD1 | TGTGCCAGCACCACAGGGGAGGATTCACCCCTCCACTTT | CASTTGEDSPLHF
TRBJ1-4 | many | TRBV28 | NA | TGTGCCAGCGAAGGGGGTAACCAAAAACTGTTTTTT | CASEGGNQKLFF
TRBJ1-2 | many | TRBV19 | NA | TGTGCCAGTGGGTATACAGGCACCTATGGCTACACCTTC | CASGYTGTYGYTF
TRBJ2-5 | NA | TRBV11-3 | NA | TGTGCCAGCAGCATTGGAGGGTTTGGGCAAGAGACCCAGTACTTC | CASSIGGFGQETQYF
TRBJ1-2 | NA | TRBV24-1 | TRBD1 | TGTGCCACCAGTGATCCGGGACAGGGGGCACTCGACTACACCTTC | CATSDPGQGALDYTF
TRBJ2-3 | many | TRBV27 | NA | TGTGCCAGCAGCTCCCTTCCGGGCGAGGGGGCAGATACGCAGTATTTT | CASSSLPGEGADTQYF
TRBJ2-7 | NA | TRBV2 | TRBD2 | TGTGCCAGCAGTGTACTAGCGGGAGGGCCTACGACGCAGTACTTC | CASSVLAGGPTTQYF
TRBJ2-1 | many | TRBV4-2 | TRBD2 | TGTGCCAGCAGCCAAGATCTAGCGGGGGCGGGAAATGAGCAGTTCTTC | CASSQDLAGAGNEQFF
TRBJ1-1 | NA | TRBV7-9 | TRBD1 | TGTGCCAGCAGCCGAGGACAGGTGAACACTGAAGCTTTCTTT | CASSRGQVNTEAFF
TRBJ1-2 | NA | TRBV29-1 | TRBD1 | TGCAGCGTTGAGGAGACAGGGGCCCTCTATGGCTACGCCTTC | CSVEETGALYGYAF
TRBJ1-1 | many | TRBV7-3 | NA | TGTGCCAGCAGCTTTTCGGGGAAAGCTGAAGCTTTCTTT | CASSFSGKAEAFF
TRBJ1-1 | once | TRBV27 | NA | TGTGCCAGCAGTTCCCCGAGGGCTGAAGCTTTCTTT | CASSSPRAEAFF
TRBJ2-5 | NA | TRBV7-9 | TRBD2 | TGTGCCCACGGAGGTCTAGCGGGACAGACCCAGTACTTC | CAHGGLAGQTQYF
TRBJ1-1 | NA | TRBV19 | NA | TGTGCCAGTAGTATAGGCCGGGGGGACACTGAAGCTTTCTTT | CASSIGRGDTEAFF
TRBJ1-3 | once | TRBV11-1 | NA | TGTGCCAGCAGCATGGGACGTACGGAAATCACCATATATTTT | CASSMGRTEITIYF
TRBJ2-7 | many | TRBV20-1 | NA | TGCAGTGCTAGAGATCCCGCTTCTACCTACGAGCAGTACTTC | CSARDPASTYEQYF
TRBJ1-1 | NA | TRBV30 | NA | TGTGCCTGGACTTTGCTCCTTCCCAACACTGAAGCTTTCTTT | CAWTLLLPNTEAFF
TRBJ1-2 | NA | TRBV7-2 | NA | TGTGCCAGCAGTTCTGATGGACCGCACTATGGCTACACCTTC | CASSSDGPHYGYTF
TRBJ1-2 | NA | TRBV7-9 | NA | TGTGCCAGCAGTCCCCGGGGTAGGGGTATCTATGGCTACACCTTC | CASSPRGRGIYGYTF
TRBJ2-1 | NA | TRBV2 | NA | TGTACCAGCAGTGAGGGTGCAGGGGACAATGGGCAGTTCTTC | CTSSEGAGDNGQFF
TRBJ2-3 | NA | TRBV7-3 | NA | TGTGCCAGCAGCACCTCCGGGCCGAACACGGACACGCAGTATTTT | CASSTSGPNTDTQYF
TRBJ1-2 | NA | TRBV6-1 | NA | TGTGCCAGCAGCTTAGCGGGGGGGGGGACCTATGGCTACACCTTC | CASSLAGGGTYGYTF
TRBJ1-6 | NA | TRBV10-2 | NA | TGCGCCAGCAGTGATGCGACAGGAGGACAGTATAATTCACCCCTCCACTTT | CASSDATGGQYNSPLHF
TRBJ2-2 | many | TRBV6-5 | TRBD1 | TGTGCCAGCAGACCGGGACAGGCGATGACCGGGGAGCTGTTTTTT | CASRPGQAMTGELFF
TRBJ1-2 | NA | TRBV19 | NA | TGTGCCAGTAGTAGGGCAGGACGTGGCTACACCTTC | CASSRAGRGYTF
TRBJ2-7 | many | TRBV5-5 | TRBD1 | TGTGCCAGCAGCTTTGAGGGGACAGGTGGTTACGAGCAGTACTTC | CASSFEGTGGYEQYF
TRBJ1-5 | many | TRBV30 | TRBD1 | TGTGCCTGGAGTGTAGGGGGCAGGAATCAGCCCCAGCATTTT | CAWSVGGRNQPQHF
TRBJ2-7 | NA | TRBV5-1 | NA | TGCGCCAGTGGGGCCAGGGGTTATTCCTACGAGCAGTACTTC | CASGARGYSYEQYF
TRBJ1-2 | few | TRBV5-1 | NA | TGCGCCAGCAGAGAAAACATGGTTACGCGGGGCTACACCTTC | CASRENMVTRGYTF
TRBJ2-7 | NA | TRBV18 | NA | TGTGCCAGCTCGGACGGGACGCATGGCGAGCAGTACTTC | CASSDGTHGEQYF
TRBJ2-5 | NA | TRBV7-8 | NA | TGTGCCAGCAGAGTAGACCCTACAGGAGAGACCCAGTACTTC | CASRVDPTGETQYF
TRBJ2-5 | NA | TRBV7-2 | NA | TGTGCCAGCACCCCTCTACAGACCCAGTACTTC | CASTPLQTQYF
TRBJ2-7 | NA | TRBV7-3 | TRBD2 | TGTGCCAGCAGCTCCGGGACTAGCCCTGGCGAGCAGTACTTC | CASSSGTSPGEQYF
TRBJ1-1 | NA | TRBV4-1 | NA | TGCGCCAGCAGCCAAGACAACCTCCGGGCAGCTTTCTTT | CASSQDNLRAAFF
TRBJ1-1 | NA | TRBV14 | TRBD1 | TGTGCCAGCAGCCAAGCGACAGGGGCTTGGACTGAAGCTTTCTTT | CASSQATGAWTEAFF
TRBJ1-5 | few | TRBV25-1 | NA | TGTGCCAGCAGTTCAGTTAGCAATCAGCCCCAGCATTTT | CASSSVSNQPQHF
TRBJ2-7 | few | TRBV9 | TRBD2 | TGTGCCAGCAGCCGGGGGGGCGAGCAGTACTTC | CASSRGGEQYF
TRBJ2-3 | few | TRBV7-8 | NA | TGTGCCAGCAGCTTTTTAGCGGAAAGCACAGATACGCAGTATTTT | CASSFLAESTDTQYF
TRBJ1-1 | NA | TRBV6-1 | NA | TGTGTCAGCAGTGGTGCGACGGAGGGAGCTTTCTTT | CVSSGATEGAFF
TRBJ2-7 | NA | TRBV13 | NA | TGTGCCAGCAGCTTGACGGGAGCCAGTTACGAGCAGTACTTC | CASSLTGASYEQYF
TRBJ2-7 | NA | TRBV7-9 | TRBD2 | TGTGCCAGCACTGGGACTAGCGGGAGTCCCTACGAGCAGTACTTC | CASTGTSGSPYEQYF
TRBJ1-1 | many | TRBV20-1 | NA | TGCAGTGCTCTCACCACGGGCACTGAAGCTTTCTTT | CSALTTGTEAFF
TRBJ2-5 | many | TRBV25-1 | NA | TGTGCCAGCAGTGGATTACGGCCGGGTTCGGAGACCCAGTACTTC | CASSGLRPGSETQYF
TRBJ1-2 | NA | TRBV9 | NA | TGTGCCAGCAGCGCAACCGGGACCGTCGAAGGCTACACCTTC | CASSATGTVEGYTF
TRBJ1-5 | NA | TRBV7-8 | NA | TGTGCCAGCACCAGGGACGACAATCAGCCCCAGCATTTT | CASTRDDNQPQHF
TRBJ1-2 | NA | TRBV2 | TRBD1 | TGTGCCAGCTTGAATCATGGGACAGGGGCTCAACGCTCTAACTATGGCTACACCTTC | CASLNHGTGAQRSNYGYTF